This T cell receptor (beta chain) is from a study of T cells in localized non-small cell lung cancer (dated by TCRdb to the early 2020s). General notes on the study: T cell repertoires of more than 200 early-stage NSCLC patients were analyzed, with tumors being compared against uninvolved tumor-adjacent lungs. The cohort was made up of hundreds of treatment-naive NSCLC patients whose localized lung tumors had been resected. The mean age of the NSCLC patients was roughly 70 years, with 120 to 150 men and 107 women. Broad study findings and their caveats: Because multi-region tumor sequencing was not performed, intratumor heterogeneity could not be ruled out. Because of the exploratory design, TCR variables were selected using unadjusted p-values without false-discovery rate correction. A median of approximately 55 of the top 100 tumor clones were detected in paired uninvolved adjacent lung, and 25 to 35 of these tumor clones were also found among the top 100 clones of the paired uninvolved adjacent lung. Longer overall survival was associated with higher T cell density in blood, whereas shorter survival was associated with higher clonality in adjacent lung. Uninvolved tumor-adjacent lung showed the highest T cell clonality, higher than tumor, which suggests more focused antigenic responses in the uninvolved tumor-adjacent lung.

TCR beta CDR3 regions were sequenced from DNA using the immunoSEQ Assay. For the original study's pipeline: T cell density was computed as TCR beta template counts normalized to usable DNA estimated by amplifying housekeeping genes. Richness was estimated with the preseqR package, extrapolating to 400,000 templates for PBMC samples and 120,000 templates for tissue samples. Clonality was defined by subtracting Pielou's evenness from one. Tissue-enriched TCRs were identified through differential abundance testing performed on productive amino-acid clonotypes, with a minimum total count of 5 and an alpha of 0.1. Repertoire overlap between compartments was quantified with the Jaccard Index and Morisita Overlap Index. GLIPH grouped TCR beta CDR3s together with public tetramer-defined viral CDR3s, and a viral motif had to include at least three viral sequences and also show V-gene enrichment. TCRdb took over this immuneACCESS table, retaining in-frame rearrangements with V and J assigned. Such tables are incomplete; in checked studies, under half of the missing clones stem from an unresolved V gene, and the remainder is unexplained. From that table come the V and J calls and clone size; the DNA was used to work out D and trimming. The sample records about 32,000 clones, around 90% of which are singletons. Less than 5% of the sample comes from the top ten.

CDR1 and CDR2 were assigned from the germline V gene as MNHNS and SASEGT. The cysteine opens and the phenylalanine closes a CDR3 of 13 amino acids. CDR3 DNA is the only sequence kept; it has 39 bases, read in frame from the first base. At the junction V is shortened by 9 bases and J by 3 bases; bases outside the gene matches: 7. As for this clone: Its antigen remains undetermined. No qualities accompany the bases; no much larger clone lies one base away.

At diagnosis, tumor, uninvolved tumor-adjacent lung and peripheral blood were collected and then preserved as a mix of FFPE and fresh-frozen material. For TCR repertoire profiling, the blood samples were analyzed as peripheral blood mononuclear cells. Recombination linked TRBV6-1 to TRBJ1-2; 7 bases in the junction line up with TRBD1. The sequencing used peripheral blood mononuclear cells, collected before any cancer treatment. The clonotype comes from a woman aged 40-70 years with stage III lung adenocarcinoma. CDR3 protein: CASKPQGDYGYTF. The DNA reads as follows: TGTGCCAGTAAGCCCCAGGGGGACTATGGCTACACCTTC.